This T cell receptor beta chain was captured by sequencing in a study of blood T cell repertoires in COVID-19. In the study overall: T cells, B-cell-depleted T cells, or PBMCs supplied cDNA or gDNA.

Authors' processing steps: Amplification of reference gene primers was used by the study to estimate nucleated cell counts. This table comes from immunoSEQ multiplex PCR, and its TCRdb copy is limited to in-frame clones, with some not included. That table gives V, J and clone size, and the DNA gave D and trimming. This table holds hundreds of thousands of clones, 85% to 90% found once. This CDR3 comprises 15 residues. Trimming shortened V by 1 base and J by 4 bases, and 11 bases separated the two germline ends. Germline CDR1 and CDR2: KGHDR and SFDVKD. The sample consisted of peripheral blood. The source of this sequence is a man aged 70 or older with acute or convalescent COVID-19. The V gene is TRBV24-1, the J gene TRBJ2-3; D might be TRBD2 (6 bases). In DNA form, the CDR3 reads TGTGCCACCAGTGATTTTATGGGAGGCGCAGATACGCAGTATTTT. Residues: CATSDFMGGADTQYF.